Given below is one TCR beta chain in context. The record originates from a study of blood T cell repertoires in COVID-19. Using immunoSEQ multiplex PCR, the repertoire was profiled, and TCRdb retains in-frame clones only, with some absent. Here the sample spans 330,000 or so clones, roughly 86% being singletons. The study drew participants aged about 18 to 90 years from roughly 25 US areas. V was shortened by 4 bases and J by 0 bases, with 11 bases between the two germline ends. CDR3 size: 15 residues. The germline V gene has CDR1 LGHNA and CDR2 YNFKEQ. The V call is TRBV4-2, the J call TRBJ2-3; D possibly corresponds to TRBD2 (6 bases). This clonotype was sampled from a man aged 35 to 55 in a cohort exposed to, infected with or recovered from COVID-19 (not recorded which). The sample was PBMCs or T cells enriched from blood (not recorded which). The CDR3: CASSPEGASTDTQYF. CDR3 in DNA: TGTGCCAGCAGCCCGGAGGGAGCTAGCACAGATACGCAGTATTTT.